The next 21 T cell receptor beta chains were all read from a single sample in a study of cytomegalovirus exposure and HLA in healthy donors. Primers: 60 Vbeta forward and 13 Jbeta reverse. Data came from immunoSEQ multiplex PCR; TCRdb stores just in-frame clones and leaves some out. The sample gives 150,000 or so clones, 70% to 90% of which show up once; about 10% is in the top ten. Sequences were obtained from PBMCs. The receptors were gathered from a man aged 18 to 30 in good health and CMV-seropositive.

This clone was detected only once. V gene TRBV23-1 combines with J gene TRBJ2-7; D call uncertain. TRBV23-1 is treated as an ORF (open reading frame) with a function not yet certain. The V and J ends lost 6 bases and 3 bases respectively, with 9 bases between them. The CDR3 loop spans 12 amino acids. The CDR3 is CASRAGCYEQYF. CDR3 nucleotide sequence: TGCGCCAGCAGAGCAGGATGCTACGAGCAGTACTTC.

The chain combines TRBV5-1 with TRBJ2-3, with D possibly TRBD2 on 7 matching bases. Germline V gene lookup returns CDR1 SGHRS and CDR2 YFSETQ. V gave up 4 bases and J gave up 4 bases, with 19 bases separating them. The CDR3 is 16 residues long. In DNA form, the CDR3 reads TGCGCCAGCAGCGCGAAGGATGGGGGGGCGGCAGATACGCAGTATTTT. Residues: CASSAKDGGAADTQYF.

This clone was observed a few times. The chain recombines TRBV5-8 with TRBJ2-3; 8 bases are a match to TRBD2. The junction had 5 bases not matched to a gene; V was cut back by 5 bases and J by 0 bases. The length of the CDR3 is 15 residues. CDR1 SGHTS and CDR2 YDEGEE come from the germline V gene. CDR3 in DNA: TGTGCCAGCAGTAGCGGGACAACGAGCACAGATACGCAGTATTTT. Residues: CASSSGTTSTDTQYF. The full variable domain, rest sourced from reference TRBV5-8 and TRBJ2-3, is EAGVTQSPTHLIKTRGQQATLRCSPISGHTSVYWYQQALGLGLQFLLWYDEGEERNRGNFPPRFSGRQFPNYSSELNVNALELEDSALYLCASSSGTTSTDTQYFGPGTRLTVL.

The table lists this clone with a count of one. The chain carries TRBV19 and TRBJ1-1; tentative D call: TRBD1 (5 bases). The CDR3 has 14 residues. Germline CDR1 and CDR2: LNHDA and SQIVND (reference sequence). Between the trimmed V and J ends, which lost 3 bases and 7 bases, there was a span of 15 bases. CDR3 coding DNA: TGTGCCAGTAGTATTAGGGGCACTCTGGGTGAAGCTTTCTTT. Encoded protein: CASSIRGTLGEAFF.

The chain combines TRBV5-4 with TRBJ2-4; the D gene is possibly TRBD2 (6 bases). Germline CDR1 and CDR2: SGHNT and YYREEE (reference sequence). V lost 0 bases, J lost 5 bases, and 9 bases lay in between. The CDR3 extends over 14 amino acids. CDR3 amino acids: CASSLGGDENIQYF. The CDR3 nucleotides read TGTGCCAGCAGCTTGGGGGGGGACGAAAACATTCAGTACTTC. Drawing the rest from reference TRBV5-4 and TRBJ2-4, the complete variable domain is ETGVTQSPTHLIKTRGQQVTLRCSSQSGHNTVSWYQQALGQGPQFIFQYYREEENGRGNFPPRFSGLQFPNYSSELNVNALELDDSALYLCASSLGGDENIQYFGAGTRLSVL.

The V gene is TRBV14, the J gene TRBJ1-2, with D possibly being TRBD1 (5 bases). Trimming removed 3 bases from V and 4 bases from J, with 12 bases in between. In germline, CDR1 is SGHDN, CDR2 FVKESK. The CDR3 has 14 residues. The CDR3 protein is CASSHERGLYGYTF. As DNA, the CDR3 is TGTGCCAGCAGCCACGAACGGGGACTCTATGGCTACACCTTC.

This clone was observed a single time. The chain combines TRBV5-1 with TRBJ2-7; 9 bases are a match to TRBD2. From germline, CDR1 is SGHRS and CDR2 YFSETQ. This CDR3 has 17 residues. The J segment lost 3 bases and the V segment lost 0 bases, leaving 10 bases of the junction unmatched. For the CDR3, the DNA is TGCGCCAGCAGCTTGGGATGGGGCGGGGGGGCTTTCTACGAGCAGTACTTC. Residues: CASSLGWGGGAFYEQYF. Full variable domain (remainder filled in from reference TRBV5-1 and TRBJ2-7): KAGVTQTPRYLIKTRGQQVTLSCSPISGHRSVSWYQQTPGQGLQFLFEYFSETQRNKGNFPGRFSGRQFSNSRSEMNVSTLELGDSALYLCASSLGWGGGAFYEQYFGPGTRLTVT.

CDR3 protein: CASSQGPPGGPQETQYF. The CDR3 bases are TGCGCCAGCAGCCAAGGTCCCCCCGGGGGGCCACAAGAGACCCAGTACTTC. This sequence joins TRBV4-1 and TRBJ2-5; possible D gene TRBD2, 7 bases. There are 17 residues in the CDR3. Germline-derived CDR1 and CDR2 are MGHRA and YSYEKL. V lost 1 base, J lost 2 bases, and 17 bases lay in between.

The genes are TRBV30 and TRBJ2-5; TRBD2 is a possible D gene (5 bases). There are 12 residues in the CDR3. Germline V CDR1 and CDR2: GTSNPN, SVGIG (reference sequence). V was shortened by 4 bases and J by 5 bases, with 11 bases between the two germline ends. Written as DNA, the CDR3 is TGTGCCTGGACTGGGGAGATGGAGACCCAGTACTTC. Protein sequence: CAWTGEMETQYF.

The rearrangement uses TRBV20-1 and TRBJ2-3; 7 bases align to TRBD2. Germline CDR1 DFQATT, CDR2 SNEGSKA (reference sequence). The length of the CDR3 is 10 residues. V was pared by 5 bases and J by 13 bases, with 6 bases of the junction left unmatched. CDR3 DNA: TGCAGTGCTCCCGGACTAGTAGAGTATTTT. Protein sequence: CSAPGLVEYF.

V usage is TRBV9 and J usage is TRBJ2-3, with 7 bases matching TRBD2. V lost 3 bases and J lost 6; bases outside the gene matches: 4. This CDR3 region has 13 residues. The germline gives CDR1 SGDLS, CDR2 YYNGEE. CDR3 in DNA: TGTGCCAGCAGCGACGGGGGGTCGGATACGCAGTATTTT. Its protein product is CASSDGGSDTQYF.

CDR3 amino acids: CAGGDYGYTF. CDR3 coding DNA: TGTGCGGGGGGGGACTATGGCTACACCTTC. The chain is built from TRBV7-3 and TRBJ1-2, with D possibly TRBD1 on 5 matching bases. The CDR3 spans 10 residues. CDR1 is SGHTA, CDR2 FQGTGA, per germline.

This chain joins TRBV28 and TRBJ1-1, with D possibly being TRBD1 (5 bases). The length of the CDR3 is 14 residues. Germline V lookup: CDR1 MDHEN, CDR2 SYDVKM. Trimming left V 6 bases short and J 2 bases short, with 13 bases between. Written as DNA, the CDR3 is TGTGCCAGCAGCGAAAGGGGTGGTAACACTGAAGCTTTCTTT. Amino acid sequence: CASSERGGNTEAFF.

This chain uses TRBV5-1 with TRBJ2-3; 11 positions match TRBD2. CDR1 SGHRS and CDR2 YFSETQ come from the germline V gene. V lost 0 bases and J lost 1; bases outside the gene matches: 10. This CDR3 contains 19 residues. CDR3 nucleotides: TGCGCCAGCAGCTTGGGGGTAGCGGGGGGGCTCGTCGGCACAGATACGCAGTATTTT. Protein sequence: CASSLGVAGGLVGTDTQYF. Combining the CDR3 with reference TRBV5-1 and TRBJ2-3 gives the whole variable domain KAGVTQTPRYLIKTRGQQVTLSCSPISGHRSVSWYQQTPGQGLQFLFEYFSETQRNKGNFPGRFSGRQFSNSRSEMNVSTLELGDSALYLCASSLGVAGGLVGTDTQYFGPGTRLTVL.

The chain employs TRBV21-1 and TRBJ2-2; the table assigns TRBD1, which was not confirmed against the DNA. TRBV21-1 has pseudogene status. CDR3 size: 15 residues. The CDR3 DNA reads as TGTGCCAGCAGCAAAGCCGCCAGGGGCACCGGGGAGCTGTTTTTT. Translation: CASSKAARGTGELFF.

The CDR3 reads CASSAQGAPGSGTQYF. The CDR3 DNA sequence: TGTGCCAGCAGCGCCCAGGGCGCGCCAGGGTCAGGGACCCAGTACTTC. The chain joins TRBV7-2 to TRBJ2-5; TRBD1 might be the D (5 bases). CDR1 SGHTA and CDR2 FQGNSA come from the germline V gene. Trimming cost V 5 bases and J 7 bases, with 23 bases left between them. The CDR3 extends over 16 amino acids. Full variable domain (remainder filled in from reference TRBV7-2 and TRBJ2-5): GAGVSQSPSNKVTEKGKDVELRCDPISGHTALYWYRQSLGQGLEFLIYFQGNSAPDKSGLPSDRFSAERTGGSVSTLTIQRTQQEDSAVYLCASSAQGAPGSGTQYFGPGTRLLVL.

This clone was counted only a few times. The J gene is TRBJ1-6, the V gene TRBV7-8; D remains unclear. The V gene lost 7 bases and the J gene lost 4 bases, with 8 bases spanning the gap. The CDR3 spans 13 residues. The germline V gene encodes CDR1 SGHVS and CDR2 FQNEAQ. CDR3 protein: CASKNSYNSPLHF. DNA of the CDR3: TGTGCCAGCAAAAACAGTTATAATTCACCCCTCCACTTT.

The chain links TRBV12-2 to TRBJ2-5; the table calls TRBD2, which could not be checked here. TRBV12-2 is a listed pseudogene. This CDR3 has 14 amino acids. DNA of the CDR3: TGTGCAAGTCGGCCACCGGGGGGGAGGGAGACCCAGTACTTC. Its translation is CASRPPGGRETQYF.

This clone appeared once. V gene TRBV21-1 combines with J gene TRBJ2-5; TRBD2, as called in the table, went unchecked against the DNA. TRBV21-1 is classified as a pseudogene. CDR3 length equals 16 residues. CDR3 DNA sequence: TGTGCCAGCCGCGGGACCGCACGGAGTGCCCAAGAGACCCAGTACTTC. This gives the protein CASRGTARSAQETQYF.

This chain joins TRBV14 and TRBJ2-4; 9 bases are shared with TRBD2. The CDR3 consists of 20 residues. V lost 1 base to trimming and J lost 0 bases; unmatched junction nucleotides: 13. CDR1 and CDR2 (germline): SGHDN, FVKESK. The CDR3 loop reads CASSQAPSGGPVVAKNIQYF. CDR3 in DNA: TGTGCCAGCAGCCAAGCCCCCAGCGGGGGGCCCGTTGTAGCCAAAAACATTCAGTACTTC.

The J gene is TRBJ2-5, the V gene TRBV10-1; 9 bases agree with TRBD1. The J call may not be correct, given that the DNA end is closer to TRBJ2-7. From germline, CDR1 is WNHNN and CDR2 SYGVQD (reference sequence). This CDR3 spans 14 amino acids. CDR3 nucleotide sequence: TGCGCCAGCAGCCTGACAGGGGGATCATACGAGCAGTACTTC. Translation gives CASSLTGGSYEQYF.